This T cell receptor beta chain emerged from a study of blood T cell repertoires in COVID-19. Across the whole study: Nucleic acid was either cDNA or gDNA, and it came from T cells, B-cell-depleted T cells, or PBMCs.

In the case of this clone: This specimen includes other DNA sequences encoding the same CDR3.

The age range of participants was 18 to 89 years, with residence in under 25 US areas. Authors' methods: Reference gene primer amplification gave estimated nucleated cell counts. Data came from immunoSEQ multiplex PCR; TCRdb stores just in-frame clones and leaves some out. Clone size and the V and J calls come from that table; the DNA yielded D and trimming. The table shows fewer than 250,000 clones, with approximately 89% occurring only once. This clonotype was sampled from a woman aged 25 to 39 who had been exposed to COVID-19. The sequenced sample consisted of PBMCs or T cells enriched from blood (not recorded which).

The CDR3 loop is CASSLDWGEHYEQYF. DNA for the CDR3: TGTGCCAGCAGCTTGGATTGGGGGGAGCACTACGAGCAGTACTTC. The chain joins TRBV5-5 to TRBJ2-7; TRBD2 is a possible D gene (6 bases). V lost 0 bases and J 3 bases, leaving 13 bases between the germline ends. The CDR3 totals 15 residues. The germline CDR1 and CDR2 sequences are SGHKS and YYEKEE (reference sequence).